These T cell receptor beta chains were read from a single sample in a study of T-cell memory formation after mild COVID-19. TCRdb called the 5' RACE reads again in MiXCR, with one record for every CDR3 protein. Altogether about 350,000 distinct CDR3 sequences are present, around 27% being singletons, with the ten largest covering 13%. The sample taken for sequencing was PBMCs or a T cell subset sorted from them (not recorded which). The receptors stem from an adult woman who had mild COVID-19 (a few samples of this study predate the infection). Cell type and time point are not known. Each CDR3 is given with its conserved first and last residue. The order of the fields is D gene, V gene, clone size, J gene, CDR3 protein, CDR3 DNA. D genes are given only for firm matches. Clone size appears in some rows only: once, few, many, or a class for an expanded clone.

d_gene: NA; v_gene: TRBV7-2; abundance: few; j_gene: TRBJ2-1; CDR3aa: CASSRAAGSVGEQFF; CDR3nt: TGTGCCAGCAGCCGAGCGGCAGGGTCGGTTGGTGAGCAGTTCTTC
d_gene: NA; v_gene: TRBV7-9; abundance: few; j_gene: TRBJ2-5; CDR3aa: CASSWRGSGEQETQYF; CDR3nt: TGTGCCAGCAGCTGGCGAGGGAGCGGAGAACAAGAGACCCAGTACTTC
d_gene: TRBD1; v_gene: TRBV15; abundance: few; j_gene: TRBJ1-2; CDR3aa: CATSRTDRGEGYTF; CDR3nt: TGTGCCACCAGCAGAACCGACAGGGGTGAAGGCTACACCTTC
d_gene: TRBD1; v_gene: TRBV7-9; abundance: NA; j_gene: TRBJ2-7; CDR3aa: CASSGPWTGPFSSYEQYF; CDR3nt: TGTGCCAGCAGCGGACCTTGGACAGGTCCCTTCAGCTCCTACGAGCAGTACTTC
d_gene: NA; v_gene: TRBV2; abundance: few; j_gene: TRBJ2-1; CDR3aa: CASSRVSSYNEQFF; CDR3nt: TGTGCCAGCAGTCGAGTGTCCTCCTACAATGAGCAGTTCTTC
d_gene: NA; v_gene: TRBV2; abundance: few; j_gene: TRBJ2-1; CDR3aa: CASSERDLEFF; CDR3nt: TGTGCCAGCAGTGAGCGGGACCTAGAGTTCTTC
d_gene: NA; v_gene: TRBV19; abundance: few; j_gene: TRBJ1-5; CDR3aa: CASSIDGDSNQPQHF; CDR3nt: TGTGCCAGTAGTATAGACGGTGATAGCAATCAGCCCCAGCATTTT
d_gene: NA; v_gene: TRBV24-1; abundance: NA; j_gene: TRBJ2-5; CDR3aa: CATSDNGGVQETQYF; CDR3nt: TGTGCCACCAGTGACAACGGCGGGGTACAAGAGACCCAGTACTTC
d_gene: NA; v_gene: TRBV20-1; abundance: NA; j_gene: TRBJ2-5; CDR3aa: CSARDNLETQYF; CDR3nt: TGCAGTGCTAGAGATAACTTAGAGACCCAGTACTTC
d_gene: TRBD2; v_gene: TRBV11-2; abundance: few; j_gene: TRBJ2-4; CDR3aa: CASSPTWDYLAKNIQYF; CDR3nt: TGTGCCAGCAGCCCTACTTGGGACTATTTAGCCAAAAACATTCAGTACTTC
d_gene: TRBD1; v_gene: TRBV5-1; abundance: NA; j_gene: TRBJ2-5; CDR3aa: CASSLQGAFQETQYF; CDR3nt: TGCGCCAGCAGCTTGCAGGGGGCCTTCCAAGAGACCCAGTACTTC
d_gene: TRBD2; v_gene: TRBV12-3/TRBV12-4; abundance: few; j_gene: TRBJ2-5; CDR3aa: CASSPGLAGEDLETQYF; CDR3nt: TGTGCCAGCAGTCCGGGACTAGCGGGAGAAGATTTGGAGACCCAGTACTTC
d_gene: TRBD1; v_gene: TRBV2; abundance: NA; j_gene: TRBJ2-1; CDR3aa: CASSESIGTGDNEQFF; CDR3nt: TGTGCCAGCAGTGAATCTATAGGGACAGGGGACAATGAGCAGTTCTTC
d_gene: TRBD2; v_gene: TRBV20-1; abundance: NA; j_gene: TRBJ2-5; CDR3aa: CSATSGPQETQYF; CDR3nt: TGCAGTGCTACTAGCGGGCCCCAAGAGACCCAGTACTTC
d_gene: NA; v_gene: TRBV7-9; abundance: NA; j_gene: TRBJ1-2; CDR3aa: CASNPPTNYGYTF; CDR3nt: TGTGCCAGCAACCCTCCCACTAACTATGGCTACACCTTC
d_gene: NA; v_gene: TRBV10-3; abundance: few; j_gene: TRBJ2-5; CDR3aa: CAISESREETQYF; CDR3nt: TGTGCCATCAGTGAGTCGAGGGAGGAGACCCAGTACTTC
d_gene: TRBD2; v_gene: TRBV12-3/TRBV12-4; abundance: few; j_gene: TRBJ2-1; CDR3aa: CASRGAGGAYEQFF; CDR3nt: TGTGCCAGCAGGGGGGCGGGAGGAGCCTATGAGCAGTTCTTC
d_gene: NA; v_gene: TRBV10-3; abundance: NA; j_gene: TRBJ1-4; CDR3aa: CASTSRGPPNEKLFF; CDR3nt: TGTGCCAGCACGAGTAGGGGACCTCCTAATGAAAAACTGTTTTTT
d_gene: TRBD2; v_gene: TRBV4-3; abundance: NA; j_gene: TRBJ2-3; CDR3aa: CASSQDLAGGADTQYF; CDR3nt: TGCGCCAGCAGCCAAGATCTAGCGGGAGGAGCAGATACGCAGTATTTT
d_gene: NA; v_gene: TRBV7-9; abundance: NA; j_gene: TRBJ2-6; CDR3aa: CASSPGAYLPNVLTF; CDR3nt: TGTGCCAGCAGTCCAGGGGCCTACCTGCCCAACGTCCTGACTTTC
d_gene: TRBD1; v_gene: TRBV7-3; abundance: few; j_gene: TRBJ2-7; CDR3aa: CASSLGQGSAEQYF; CDR3nt: TGTGCCAGCAGCCTGGGACAGGGGTCGGCGGAGCAGTACTTC
d_gene: NA; v_gene: TRBV6-6; abundance: few; j_gene: TRBJ2-7; CDR3aa: CASSEQGYSYEQYF; CDR3nt: TGTGCCAGCAGTGAGCAGGGCTACTCCTACGAGCAGTACTTC
d_gene: NA; v_gene: TRBV12-3/TRBV12-4; abundance: NA; j_gene: TRBJ1-1; CDR3aa: CASSFWQPMNTEAFF; CDR3nt: TGTGCCAGCAGTTTTTGGCAGCCCATGAACACTGAAGCTTTCTTT
d_gene: NA; v_gene: TRBV5-1; abundance: NA; j_gene: TRBJ1-1; CDR3aa: CASSLAPGTEAFF; CDR3nt: TGCGCCAGCAGCTTGGCCCCGGGGACTGAAGCTTTCTTT
d_gene: NA; v_gene: TRBV7-9; abundance: NA; j_gene: TRBJ1-3; CDR3aa: CASSLKDTIYF; CDR3nt: TGTGCCAGCAGCTTAAAGGACACCATATATTTT
d_gene: TRBD1; v_gene: TRBV20-1; abundance: few; j_gene: TRBJ2-3; CDR3aa: CSATGTGGTDTQYF; CDR3nt: TGCAGTGCAACCGGGACAGGGGGCACAGATACGCAGTATTTT
d_gene: NA; v_gene: TRBV30; abundance: few; j_gene: TRBJ2-7; CDR3aa: CAWSVGGARYEQYF; CDR3nt: TGTGCCTGGAGTGTAGGGGGGGCACGCTACGAGCAGTACTTC
d_gene: NA; v_gene: TRBV7-6; abundance: NA; j_gene: TRBJ2-6; CDR3aa: CASSLETETSGANVLTF; CDR3nt: TGTGCCAGCAGCTTAGAGACAGAGACCTCTGGGGCCAACGTCCTGACTTTC
d_gene: NA; v_gene: TRBV7-9; abundance: NA; j_gene: TRBJ2-3; CDR3aa: CASSTAEEGWADTQYF; CDR3nt: TGTGCCAGCAGCACGGCGGAGGAGGGATGGGCAGATACGCAGTATTTT
d_gene: TRBD1; v_gene: TRBV12-3/TRBV12-4; abundance: NA; j_gene: TRBJ1-2; CDR3aa: CASRYPGGRGYTF; CDR3nt: TGTGCCAGCAGATACCCAGGGGGCCGGGGCTACACCTTC
d_gene: TRBD1; v_gene: TRBV2; abundance: NA; j_gene: TRBJ1-2; CDR3aa: CASSLQGAPGYTF; CDR3nt: TGTGCCAGCAGTTTACAGGGGGCGCCTGGCTACACCTTC
d_gene: TRBD1; v_gene: TRBV5-6; abundance: NA; j_gene: TRBJ1-5; CDR3aa: CASSSRGTGNQPQHF; CDR3nt: TGTGCCAGCAGCTCGAGGGGGACAGGCAATCAGCCCCAGCATTTT
d_gene: NA; v_gene: TRBV29-1; abundance: NA; j_gene: TRBJ2-1; CDR3aa: CSVESGAGKNEQFF; CDR3nt: TGCAGCGTTGAATCGGGAGCGGGTAAAAATGAGCAGTTCTTC
d_gene: NA; v_gene: TRBV4-1; abundance: NA; j_gene: TRBJ1-1; CDR3aa: CASSLTQGSTEAFF; CDR3nt: TGCGCCAGCAGCCTAACACAGGGAAGCACTGAAGCTTTCTTT
d_gene: TRBD2; v_gene: TRBV5-1; abundance: NA; j_gene: TRBJ2-3; CDR3aa: CASSPKAGSSHTQYF; CDR3nt: TGCGCCAGCAGCCCGAAAGCGGGGTCGTCACATACGCAGTATTTT
d_gene: NA; v_gene: TRBV6-5; abundance: few; j_gene: TRBJ2-5; CDR3aa: CASRGIPQETQYF; CDR3nt: TGTGCCAGCAGGGGGATACCCCAAGAGACCCAGTACTTC
d_gene: NA; v_gene: TRBV9; abundance: NA; j_gene: TRBJ2-2; CDR3aa: CASSVSLSRELFF; CDR3nt: TGTGCCAGCAGCGTCTCCCTCAGTCGGGAGCTGTTTTTT
d_gene: NA; v_gene: TRBV7-2; abundance: NA; j_gene: TRBJ2-7; CDR3aa: CASSFPGIYEQYF; CDR3nt: TGTGCCAGCAGCTTTCCAGGGATCTACGAGCAGTACTTC
d_gene: NA; v_gene: TRBV5-1; abundance: few; j_gene: TRBJ2-3; CDR3aa: CASSLGDNTDTQYF; CDR3nt: TGCGCCAGCAGCTTGGGGGATAACACAGATACGCAGTATTTT
d_gene: NA; v_gene: TRBV2; abundance: NA; j_gene: TRBJ2-3; CDR3aa: CASSDRRGDTQYF; CDR3nt: TGTGCCAGCAGTGATCGCCGGGGAGACACGCAGTATTTT
d_gene: NA; v_gene: TRBV15; abundance: few; j_gene: TRBJ2-1; CDR3aa: CATSRELSASEQFF; CDR3nt: TGTGCCACCAGCAGAGAACTGTCAGCTAGTGAGCAGTTCTTC
d_gene: NA; v_gene: TRBV7-9; abundance: few; j_gene: TRBJ2-2; CDR3aa: CASSLARGSGELFF; CDR3nt: TGTGCCAGCAGCTTAGCGCGGGGTTCCGGGGAGCTGTTTTTT
d_gene: NA; v_gene: TRBV20-1; abundance: NA; j_gene: TRBJ2-7; CDR3aa: CSARDPRGPYEQYF; CDR3nt: TGCAGTGCTAGAGATCCCAGGGGCCCCTACGAGCAGTACTTC
d_gene: TRBD1; v_gene: TRBV9; abundance: once; j_gene: TRBJ2-5; CDR3aa: CASGTGITWGQETQYF; CDR3nt: TGTGCCAGCGGGACAGGGATCACTTGGGGCCAAGAGACCCAGTACTTC
d_gene: NA; v_gene: TRBV10-3; abundance: NA; j_gene: TRBJ2-2; CDR3aa: CATRPDRNTGELFF; CDR3nt: TGTGCCACCCGCCCGGACCGAAACACCGGGGAGCTGTTTTTT
d_gene: NA; v_gene: TRBV20-1; abundance: NA; j_gene: TRBJ2-3; CDR3aa: CSAREDWTSTDTQYF; CDR3nt: TGCAGTGCTAGAGAGGATTGGACTAGCACAGATACGCAGTATTTT
d_gene: NA; v_gene: TRBV12-3/TRBV12-4; abundance: once; j_gene: TRBJ1-1; CDR3aa: CASSLSGGGDEAFF; CDR3nt: TGTGCCAGCAGTTTATCGGGGGGCGGGGATGAAGCTTTCTTT
d_gene: NA; v_gene: TRBV7-6; abundance: few; j_gene: TRBJ2-1; CDR3aa: CASTDGGVGEQFF; CDR3nt: TGTGCCAGCACAGATGGGGGTGTCGGTGAGCAGTTCTTC